These 6 T cell receptor beta chains were all obtained from the same sample, sequenced in a study of blood T cells in healthy people across ages. The authors ran a second PCR of about 7 to 11 cycles using a sample-barcoded 5' primer and a J-beta primer mix. Each CDR3 protein gets one entry after TCRdb re-called the 5' RACE reads with MiXCR. The table shows over 550,000 distinct CDR3 sequences, with approximately 30% occurring only once. Sequencing used blood. The receptors originated from a woman older than 75 in good health.

This chain joins TRBV20-1 and TRBJ2-1; 8 nucleotides align to TRBD2. In germline, CDR1 is DFQATT, CDR2 SNEGSKA (reference sequence). This CDR3 has 17 residues. The V gene end was trimmed by 5 bases and the J gene end by 0 bases; junction bases not matched to a gene: 12. CDR3 bases: TGCAGTGCTCCTCCGGGACTAGGGGCGGGCTCCTACAATGAGCAGTTCTTC. Translation gives CSAPPGLGAGSYNEQFF.

This clonotype was picked up a small number of times. The chain couples TRBV10-3 to TRBJ2-7; D not resolved. Per germline, CDR1 ENHRY and CDR2 SYGVKD. CDR3 size: 12 residues. Trimming took 5 bases from V and 7 from J, leaving 12 bases between them. This chain's CDR3 is CAISLEYNEQYF. The DNA for the CDR3 is TGTGCCATCAGTCTAGAATACAATGAGCAGTACTTC.

This chain connects TRBV6-6 to TRBJ2-3; the D call may be TRBD1 or TRBD2 (5 bases each). Per germline, CDR1 MNHNY and CDR2 SVGAGI (reference sequence). CDR3 length equals 15 residues. V shed 2 bases and J shed 1 base, with 10 bases lying between them. CDR3 in DNA: TGTGCCAGCAGTTACCGAGGGGATGGCACAGATACGCAGTATTTT. Translated: CASSYRGDGTDTQYF.

Many counts were recorded for this clonotype. The gene calls are TRBV3-1 and TRBJ2-5, with TRBD1 as a possible D gene (7 bases). V was clipped by 6 bases and J by 11 bases, with 22 bases between them. Germline assignment: CDR1 LGHDT and CDR2 YNNKEL (reference sequence). The CDR3 loop spans 14 amino acids. The CDR3 DNA is TGTGCCAGCAGTCGCGGGGTTGACAGGGCCCAACAGTACTTC. Amino acid sequence: CASSRGVDRAQQYF.

This clonotype turned up a few times. The chain combines TRBV6-1 with TRBJ1-1, with D hard to call. Deletions cut 3 bases from V and 8 bases from J, with 4 bases between. The germline V gene has CDR1 MNHNS and CDR2 SASEGT. CDR3 length: 10 amino acids. CDR3 nucleotide sequence: TGTGCCAGCAGTGAGCGAGAAGCTTTCTTT. Translated: CASSEREAFF.

J is TRBJ2-4 and V is TRBV7-2; 10 bases are shared with TRBD2. V lost 6 bases, J lost 5 bases, and 4 bases stayed unmatched. The CDR3 totals 14 residues. Per germline, CDR1 SGHTA and CDR2 FQGNSA. Here the CDR3 reads CASSRGLAENIQYF. The CDR3 DNA reads TGTGCCAGCAGTCGCGGACTAGCGGAAAACATTCAGTACTTC.